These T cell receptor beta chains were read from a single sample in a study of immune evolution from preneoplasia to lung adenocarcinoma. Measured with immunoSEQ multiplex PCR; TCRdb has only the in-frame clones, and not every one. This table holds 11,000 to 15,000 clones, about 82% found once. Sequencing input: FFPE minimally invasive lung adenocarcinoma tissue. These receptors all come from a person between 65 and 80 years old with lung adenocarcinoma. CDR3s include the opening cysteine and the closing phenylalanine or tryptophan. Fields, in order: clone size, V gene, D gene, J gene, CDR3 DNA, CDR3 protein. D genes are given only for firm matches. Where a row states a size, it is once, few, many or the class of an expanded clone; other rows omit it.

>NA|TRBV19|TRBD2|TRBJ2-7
TGTGCCAGTAGTAAACTAGCGGGCAGCTACGAGCAGTACTTC
CASSKLAGSYEQYF
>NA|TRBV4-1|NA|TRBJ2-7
TGCGCCAGCAGCCAATGGCAGAGCGGCGAGCAGTACTTC
CASSQWQSGEQYF
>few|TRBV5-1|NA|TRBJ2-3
TGCGCCAGCAGCTTGGCCGGAACTAGCACAGATACGCAGTATTTT
CASSLAGTSTDTQYF
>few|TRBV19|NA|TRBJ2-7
TGTGCCAGTACCCCAGTTGGTGGGGGTAGGGGGAACCCCTACGAGCAGTACTTC
CASTPVGGGRGNPYEQYF
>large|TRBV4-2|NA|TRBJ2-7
TGTGCCAGCAGCCAAGACTGGGGTATCCCCTACGAGCAGTACTTC
CASSQDWGIPYEQYF
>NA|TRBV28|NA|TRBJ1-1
TGTGCCAGCAATGACCCGAACACTGAAGCTTTCTTT
CASNDPNTEAFF
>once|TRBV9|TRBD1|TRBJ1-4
TGTGCCAGCAGCGCCTCCACAGGGGCCCTTGAAAAACTGTTTTTT
CASSASTGALEKLFF
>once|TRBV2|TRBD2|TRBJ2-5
TGTGCCAGCAGTGAAGGGGCTAGCGGGGGCCACGTGCGGACCCAGTACTTC
CASSEGASGGHVRTQYF
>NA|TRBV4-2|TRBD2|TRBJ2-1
TGTGCCAGCAGCGAATATAGCGGGGGGAGCCTCTACAATGAGCAGTTCTTC
CASSEYSGGSLYNEQFF
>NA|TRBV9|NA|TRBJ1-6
TGTGCCAGCAGCGTAGAGGACACCTATTCACCCCTCCACTTT
CASSVEDTYSPLHF
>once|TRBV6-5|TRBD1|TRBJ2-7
TGTGCCAGCAGCTATACGGGACAGGGGAGGTCCGAGCAGTACTTC
CASSYTGQGRSEQYF
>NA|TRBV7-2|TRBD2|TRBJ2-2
TGTGCCAGCAGCTTAAGATTCAGCGGGGGGGCCGCCGGGGAGCTGTTTTTT
CASSLRFSGGAAGELFF
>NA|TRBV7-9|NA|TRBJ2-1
TGTGCCAGCAGCTCGAACGTTGCGTATGGTGAGCAGTTCTTC
CASSSNVAYGEQFF
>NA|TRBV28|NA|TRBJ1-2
TGTGCCAGCAGCCCTACCCCGGACAGAAACTATGGCTACACCTTC
CASSPTPDRNYGYTF
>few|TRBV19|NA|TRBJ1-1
TGTGCCACAGGCTGGGCTTTCTTT
CATGWAFF
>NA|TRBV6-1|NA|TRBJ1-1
TGTGCCAGCAGTACAGGTACCACTGAAGCTTTCTTT
CASSTGTTEAFF
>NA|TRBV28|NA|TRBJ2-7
TGTGCCAGCAGTTTTTTGGGGGCCGGCTCCTACGAGCAGTACTTC
CASSFLGAGSYEQYF
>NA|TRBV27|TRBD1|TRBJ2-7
TGTGCCAGCGCAAGACAGGGGATAAACGAGCAGTACTTC
CASARQGINEQYF
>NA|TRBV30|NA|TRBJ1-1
TGTGCCTGGAGGGGGGACGGGAACACTGAAGCTTTCTTT
CAWRGDGNTEAFF
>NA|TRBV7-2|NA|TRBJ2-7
TGTGCCAGCAGCTTAGAGGGGTCCGGTTACTACGAGCAGTACTTC
CASSLEGSGYYEQYF
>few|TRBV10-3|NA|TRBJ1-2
TGTGCCATCTCTGAACGACAGGATGACTATGGCTACACCTTC
CAISERQDDYGYTF
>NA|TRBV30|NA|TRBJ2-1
TGTGCCTGGCGTATCCCGGGCCTTGGTTACAATGAGCAGTTCTTC
CAWRIPGLGYNEQFF
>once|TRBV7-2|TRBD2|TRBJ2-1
TGTGCCAGCAGCTTAAGACTAGCGGGGGCTCTGGGGAATGAGCAGTTCTTC
CASSLRLAGALGNEQFF
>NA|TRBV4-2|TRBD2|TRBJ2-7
TGTGCCAGCAGCCAGGCGGGGACTAGCGGGACCTACGAGCAGTACTTC
CASSQAGTSGTYEQYF
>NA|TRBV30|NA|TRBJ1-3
TGTGCCTGGAAAGGAATTGGAAACACCATATATTTT
CAWKGIGNTIYF
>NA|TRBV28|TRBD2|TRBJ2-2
TGTGCCAGCAGTTTACCGGGACTAGCCGAAAGCACCGGGGAGCTGTTTTTT
CASSLPGLAESTGELFF
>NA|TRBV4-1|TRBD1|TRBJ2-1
TGCGCCAGCAGCCAAGTTCCGGGACAGGGTTACAATGAGCAGTTCTTC
CASSQVPGQGYNEQFF
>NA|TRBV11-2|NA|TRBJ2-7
TGTGCCAGCAGCTTAACTGCCTACGAGCAGTACTTC
CASSLTAYEQYF
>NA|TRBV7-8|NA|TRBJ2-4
TGTGCCAGCAGCTCGGACAGAAACATTCAGTACTTC
CASSSDRNIQYF
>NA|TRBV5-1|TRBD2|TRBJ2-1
TGCGCCAGCAGCTCAGCGGGGGGTTACAATGAGCAGTTCTTC
CASSSAGGYNEQFF
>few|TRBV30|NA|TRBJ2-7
TGTGCCTTACACTCGGGGCGGGGATGGGAGCAGTACTTC
CALHSGRGWEQYF
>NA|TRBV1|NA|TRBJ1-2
TGCACCAGCAGCCAAGATCGGCCTCTAGACTATGGCTACACCTTC
CTSSQDRPLDYGYTF
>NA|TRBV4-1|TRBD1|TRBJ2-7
TGCGCCAGCAGCCAAGAGTGGGACAGCGTGGGTAGCTCCTACGAGCAGTACTTC
CASSQEWDSVGSSYEQYF
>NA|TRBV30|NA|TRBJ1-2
TGTGCCTGGAGTGGGCAGCCTTATGGCTACACCTTC
CAWSGQPYGYTF
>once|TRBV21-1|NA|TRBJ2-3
TGTGCCCAAGGGGACAGCATTAGGCCCACAGATACGCAGTATTTT
CAQGDSIRPTDTQYF
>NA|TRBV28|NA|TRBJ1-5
TGTGCCAGCAGTTTATCCGGGAGCACCAATCAGCCCCAGCATTTT
CASSLSGSTNQPQHF
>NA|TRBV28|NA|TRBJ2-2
TGTGCCAGCAGGGTGGCGGGGACCGGGGAGCTGTTTTTT
CASRVAGTGELFF
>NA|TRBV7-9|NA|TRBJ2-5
TGTGCCAGCAGCTTCTTAGAGACGGCCCAGTACTTC
CASSFLETAQYF
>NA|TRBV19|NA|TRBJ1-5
TGTGCCAGTAAAGATCTTACAGCTAGCAATCAGTCCCAGCATTTT
CASKDLTASNQSQHF
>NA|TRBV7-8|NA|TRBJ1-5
TGTGCCAGCAGCTTAATAGAGAATCAGCCCCAGCATTTT
CASSLIENQPQHF